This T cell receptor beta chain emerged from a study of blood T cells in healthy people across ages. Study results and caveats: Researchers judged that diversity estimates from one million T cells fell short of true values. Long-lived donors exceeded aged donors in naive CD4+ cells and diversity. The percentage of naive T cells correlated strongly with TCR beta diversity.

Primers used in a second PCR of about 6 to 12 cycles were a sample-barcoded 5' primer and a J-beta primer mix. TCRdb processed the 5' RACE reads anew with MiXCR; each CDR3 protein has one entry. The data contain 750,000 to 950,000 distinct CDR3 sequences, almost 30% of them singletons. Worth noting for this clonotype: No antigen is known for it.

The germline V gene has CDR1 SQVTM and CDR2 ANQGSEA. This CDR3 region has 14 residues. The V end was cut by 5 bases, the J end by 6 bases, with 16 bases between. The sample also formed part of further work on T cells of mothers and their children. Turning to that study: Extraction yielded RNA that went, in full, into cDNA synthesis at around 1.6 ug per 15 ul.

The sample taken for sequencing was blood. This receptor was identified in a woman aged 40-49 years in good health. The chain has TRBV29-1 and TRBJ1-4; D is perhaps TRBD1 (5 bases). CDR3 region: CSVILGAAHEKLFF. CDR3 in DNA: TGCAGCGTTATCCTCGGGGCCGCCCATGAAAAACTGTTTTTT. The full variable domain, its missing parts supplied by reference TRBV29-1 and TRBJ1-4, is SAVISQKPSRDICQRGTSLTIQCQVDSQVTMMFWYRQQPGQSLTLIATANQGSEATYESGFVIDKFPISRPNLTFSTLTVSNMSPEDSSIYLCSVILGAAHEKLFFGSGTQLSVL.